The entry below describes one TCR beta chain. This entry is derived from a study of CXCR3-negative and CXCR3-positive naive CD8 T cells. Germline V gene sequence: CDR1 MDHEN, CDR2 SYDVKM. The CDR3 spans 14 residues. Through 5' RACE with UMI labels, the TRB cDNA libraries were prepared. TCRdb re-called the 5' RACE reads and gives one entry per CDR3 protein, without DNA. In total, the table holds 40,000 to 45,000 distinct CDR3 sequences. Sequences were obtained from memory CD8+ T cells from blood. The rearrangement links TRBV28 to TRBJ2-1. The sequence derives from a human donor in good health. Some clones in this sample may be carry-over from other donors' samples. The CDR3 loop is CASSLIQKGNEQFF.